The rows below give T cell receptor beta chains drawn from one sample of a study of cytotoxic CD8 clonotypes in ibrutinib-treated CLL. TCRdb's copy holds only in-frame clones and misses some; the assay was immunoSEQ multiplex PCR. The table includes some 140,000 clones, approximately 80% detected once. This material consisted of PBMCs, taken after 24 months of ibrutinib treatment. The receptor set was obtained from a human donor with chronic lymphocytic leukemia. The CDR3 runs from the conserved cysteine through the conserved F or W. The D gene is left open where the match is weak. Part of the rows lack a size; the others show once, few, many or a class for expanded clones.

cdr3_nt cdr3_aa d_call clone_size j_call v_call
TGTGCCAGCAGCCCTTTCTTCGGGGGGTCCTACAATGAGCAGTTCTTC CASSPFFGGSYNEQFF TRBD2 . TRBJ2-1 TRBV5-6
TGTGCCAGCGGGCCCGACCGGGACAGGGGTACTGAAGCTTTCTTT CASGPDRDRGTEAFF TRBD1 . TRBJ1-1 TRBV6-1
TGTGCCAGTAGGGGCGGGGGCTGGGGAGCCAACGTCCTGACTTTC CASRGGGWGANVLTF . . TRBJ2-6 TRBV27
TGTGCCAGCAGTAAACCTTCGGGACAGCATAATTCACCCCTCCACTTT CASSKPSGQHNSPLHF TRBD1 . TRBJ1-6 TRBV5-6
TGTGCCAGTAGTATAATTCCAGGGAACACTGAAGCTTTCTTT CASSIIPGNTEAFF . . TRBJ1-1 TRBV19
TGTGCCAGCAGCGCTAATAGCAATCAGCCCCAGCATTTT CASSANSNQPQHF . . TRBJ1-5 TRBV6-1
TGTGCCAGCAGTGATCCGACCGGGACTAGGGGATGGGAGCAGTACTTC CASSDPTGTRGWEQYF TRBD2 . TRBJ2-7 TRBV6-1
TGTGCCAGTAGTCCAAAAGGGGCCACTGAAGCTTTCTTT CASSPKGATEAFF . . TRBJ1-1 TRBV19
TGTGCCAGCAGCTTAATGGCCTACCGGGGTTCCGACAATGAGCAGTTCTTC CASSLMAYRGSDNEQFF . . TRBJ2-1 TRBV7-6
TGTGCCAGCAGCCCACACAGCAATCAGCCCCAGCATTTT CASSPHSNQPQHF . few TRBJ1-5 TRBV7-8
TGTGCCAGCAGCCAAGCGGGGTCCAATCAGCCCCAGCATTTT CASSQAGSNQPQHF . . TRBJ1-5 TRBV7-2
TGTGCCAGCAGCCCCAGGCCGGACAGCTATGGCTACACCTTC CASSPRPDSYGYTF . . TRBJ1-2 TRBV11-2
TGTGCCAGCAGACCAGGAGCGGGGGGGAGAACCGGGGAGCTGTTTTTT CASRPGAGGRTGELFF TRBD2 . TRBJ2-2 TRBV9
TGTGCCAGCGGGGGGGGAGGCACAGATACGCAGTATTTT CASGGGGTDTQYF TRBD2 once TRBJ2-3 TRBV7-2
TGTGCCATCAGGGAGAAGAGCTACAACACCGGGGAGCTGTTTTTT CAIREKSYNTGELFF . . TRBJ2-2 TRBV10-3
TGTGCCATCACCCCGGGGGACACAGTGAACACTGAAGCTTTCTTT CAITPGDTVNTEAFF . . TRBJ1-1 TRBV10-3
TGCAGCGTTGAATACGCCCAGACCCAGTACTTC CSVEYAQTQYF . . TRBJ2-5 TRBV29-1
TGTGCCAGCAGCCTAGCAGCAGTTAAAACTGAAGCTTTCTTT CASSLAAVKTEAFF . . TRBJ1-1 TRBV11-2
TGCGCCAGCAGTGCCCGTGGACTAGCGGGGGGACACGGGAACACCGGGGAGCTGTTTTTT CASSARGLAGGHGNTGELFF TRBD2 . TRBJ2-2 TRBV10-2
TGCAGCGTGTCAGGGAGGGGCACTGAAGCTTTCTTT CSVSGRGTEAFF . . TRBJ1-1 TRBV29-1
TGTGCCAGCAGCTTAGCCGGGACAGCTACTTCACCCCTCCACTTT CASSLAGTATSPLHF TRBD1 . TRBJ1-6 TRBV7-2
TGCGCCAGCAGCCAAGGAGTAGGGGACGGATCCTACGAGCAGTACTTC CASSQGVGDGSYEQYF . . TRBJ2-7 TRBV5-1
TGTGCCAGCAGCTTAGGAAGGCAAAGCACAGATACGCAGTATTTT CASSLGRQSTDTQYF . . TRBJ2-3 TRBV7-8
TGTGCCACTAGTACAGGACAGGGATTCGATACGCAGTATTTT CATSTGQGFDTQYF TRBD1 . TRBJ2-3 TRBV6-5
TGTGCCAGCAGCGCCCCTCAGGGGAAAGAGACCCAGTACTTC CASSAPQGKETQYF . . TRBJ2-5 TRBV7-6
TGTGCCAGCAGTGGGACAGGGGGCGGAGGGTACAATGAGCAGTTCTTC CASSGTGGGGYNEQFF TRBD1 . TRBJ2-1 TRBV2